The TCR beta chain described here comes from a study of cytomegalovirus exposure and HLA in healthy donors. About the research overall: For the roughly 390 genotyped donors, more than 65% fell within the Caucasian-associated ancestry cluster. Study conclusions and caveats: Most TCR sequences were seen very rarely across donors, but some public TCRs occurred in many. Analysis performed later found over 15,000 TCR beta sequences associated with HLA alleles at 0.05 false discovery rate. V- and J-gene trimming of TCR beta was linked (in a later analysis) to a missense DCLRE1C variant.

On this clone itself: No antigen is known for it.

The CDR3 runs 16 residues. The V segment lost 4 bases and the J segment 0 bases; nucleotides outside the gene matches: 6. Germline loops: CDR1 MDHEN, CDR2 SYDVKM. Primers included in the PCR were 60 Vbeta and 13 Jbeta primers. Generated by immunoSEQ multiplex PCR, the TCRdb table keeps only in-frame clones and is missing some. The sample includes roughly 140,000 clones, less than 65% seen only once; the top ten take about 3%. Material for sequencing was PBMCs. The V call is TRBV28, the J call TRBJ2-5; 9 positions match TRBD2. The receptor's source is a woman aged 25 to 45 in good health and CMV-seropositive. CDR3 in amino acids: CASSSRLAAYQETQYF. CDR3 bases: TGTGCCAGCAGTTCAAGACTAGCGGCGTACCAAGAGACCCAGTACTTC.